The 5 T cell receptor beta chains in this list originate from one sample, sequenced in a study of cytomegalovirus exposure and HLA in healthy donors. Using immunoSEQ multiplex PCR, the repertoire was profiled, and TCRdb retains in-frame clones only, with some absent. The sample consists of roughly 100,000 clones, roughly 95% of them appearing once. Sequencing was done on a sample of PBMCs. The receptor set was obtained from a woman between 18 and 30 years old in good health and CMV-seronegative.

The chain recombines TRBV7-9 with TRBJ1-6; D gene unclear. V was trimmed by 4 bases and J by 4 bases, leaving 8 bases between them. CDR3 length equals 14 residues. Germline V gives CDR1 SEHNR, CDR2 FQNEAQ (reference sequence). This CDR3 reads CASSSSDYNSPLHF. In DNA form, the CDR3 reads TGTGCCAGCAGCTCTAGCGATTATAATTCACCCCTCCACTTT.

The chain joins TRBV6-5 to TRBJ1-1; perhaps TRBD1 as D (6 bases). Trimming shortened V by 5 bases and J by 4 bases, and 14 bases separated the two germline ends. CDR3 length: 14 amino acids. Germline V lookup: CDR1 MNHEY, CDR2 SVGAGI. The CDR3 DNA is TGTGCCAGCAGTCACAGGGCCAGGAGCACTGAAGCTTTCTTT. Its translation: CASSHRARSTEAFF.

This clone was observed once. The gene calls are TRBV19 and TRBJ1-1; D is unresolved. CDR3 length: 13 amino acids. Germline assignment: CDR1 LNHDA and CDR2 SQIVND (reference sequence). V lost 6 bases and J lost 1, with 9 bases in between. In nucleotides, the CDR3 is TGTGCCAGTAGAGGCGACAAGAACACTGAAGCTTTCTTT. As protein: CASRGDKNTEAFF.

This rearrangement joins TRBV12-1 to TRBJ1-4; the table's TRBD1 call for D was not verified on the DNA. TRBV12-1 is designated a pseudogene. The CDR3 sequence is 15 residues long. The DNA for the CDR3 is TGTGCCAGCAGCTTTAATTACAGGGGGAATAGGGAACTGTTTTTT. It specifies CASSFNYRGNRELFF.

CDR3 region: CASKTREVLYEQYF. The DNA for the CDR3 is TGTGCCAGCAAGACCCGGGAGGTTCTATACGAGCAGTACTTC. The chain links TRBV6-6 to TRBJ2-7; 7 positions match TRBD2. The CDR3 totals 14 residues. The germline V gene encodes CDR1 MNHNY and CDR2 SVGAGI (reference sequence). The V segment lost 7 bases and the J segment 4 bases; nucleotides outside the gene matches: 10.